This T cell receptor (beta chain) was identified during a study of cytotoxic CD8 clonotypes in ibrutinib-treated CLL. Study details: Researchers reported about 10 relapsed/refractory and approximately 15 treatment-naive patients, around 17 of them IGHV unmutated. General observations from the study: Clonality increased at ibrutinib response and stayed stable in sustained remission. At progression, however, it fell back toward baseline. Private clonotypes, not public ones, expanded at ibrutinib response.

For this clone: The antigen is not known.

Using immunoSEQ multiplex PCR, the repertoire was profiled, and TCRdb retains in-frame clones only, with some absent. The sample includes 40,000 to 50,000 clones, around three fifths of them seen just once. Germline-derived CDR1 and CDR2 are SQVTM and ANQGSEA. The V end was cut by 2 bases, the J end by 5 bases, with 18 bases between. The CDR3 is 16 residues long. The sample here was PBMCs, taken after 24 months of ibrutinib treatment. The rearrangement uses TRBV29-1 and TRBJ2-2; a weak D match, TRBD1 (6 bases). The sequence came from a human donor with chronic lymphocytic leukemia. The CDR3 DNA reads TGCAGCGTTGAACGCAGGGGTCGGTCGTCGACCGGGGAGCTGTTTTTT. Translation: CSVERRGRSSTGELFF.